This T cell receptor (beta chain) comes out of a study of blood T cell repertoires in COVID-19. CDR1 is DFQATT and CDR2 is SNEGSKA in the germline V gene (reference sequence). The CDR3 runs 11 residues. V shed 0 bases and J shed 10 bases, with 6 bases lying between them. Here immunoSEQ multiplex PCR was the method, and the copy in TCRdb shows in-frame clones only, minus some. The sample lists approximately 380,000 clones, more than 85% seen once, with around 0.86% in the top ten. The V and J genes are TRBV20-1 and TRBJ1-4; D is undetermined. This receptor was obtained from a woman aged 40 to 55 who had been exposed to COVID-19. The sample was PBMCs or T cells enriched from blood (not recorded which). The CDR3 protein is CSARDRGKLFF. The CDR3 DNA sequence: TGCAGTGCTAGAGATCGCGGAAAACTGTTTTTT.